The rows below give T cell receptor beta chains drawn from one sample of a study of identifying expanded T cells in peripheral blood. Only in-frame clones appear in the TCRdb table, and some are missing; sequencing was by immunoSEQ multiplex PCR. The sample lists 130,000 or so clones, more than 80% seen once, with about 3.1% in the top ten. The specimen sequenced was blood. Receptors originate from a person aged 18 to 75 in good health. CDR3s leave out the opening cysteine and the closing phenylalanine or tryptophan. Fields, in order: J gene, V gene, CDR3 protein.

>TRBJ1-1|TRBV15
ATSREEGSTEAF
>TRBJ2-7|TRBV6-5
ASSPLGGYEQY
>TRBJ2-5|TRBV10-2
ASRRTPSWETQY
>TRBJ1-1|TRBV6-5
ASSSPRGEAF
>TRBJ1-4|TRBV6-5
ASSPRQSEKLF
>TRBJ1-2|TRBV7-9
ASSLGAGGYGYT
>TRBJ1-5|TRBV6-1
ASRGSNQPQH
>TRBJ2-1|TRBV2
ASRRAGRDNEQF
>TRBJ2-5|TRBV29-1
SVAVQQETQY
>TRBJ1-4|TRBV6-1
ASSEGRGQGNEKLF
>TRBJ1-1|TRBV6-5
ASSWGRDTEAF
>TRBJ1-4|TRBV7-9
ASSIGSGDDEKLF
>TRBJ2-1|TRBV9
ASSVRGRDNEQF